These 11 T cell receptor beta chains were sequenced from one sample in a study of regulatory T cells in long-lasting Graves disease. Building the TCR beta libraries relied on iRepertoire HTBI primers, and CDR3 regions underwent Arm-PCR. MiXCR, run by TCRdb on the multiplex PCR reads, gives a single entry per CDR3 protein. The sample lists 250,000 to 300,000 distinct CDR3 sequences, about 17% seen once, with 14% in the top ten. Time point of the sample: newly diagnosed GD, antithyroid drugs for less than 3 months. Extracted RNA from PBMCs served as the source of the TCR library. The same data also contributed to another study, on T cells in Graves' hyperthyroidism and ophthalmopathy.

The input for sequencing was peripheral blood mononuclear cells (PBMCs), taken at new diagnosis, from a patient treated with antithyroid drugs. These receptors all come from a woman under 40 with Graves disease.

This clonotype was detected ten times or more. This rearrangement joins TRBV5-1 to TRBJ2-1, with no clear D. V lost 4 bases and J 10 bases, leaving 12 bases between the germline ends. The CDR3 loop spans 12 amino acids. Germline values: CDR1 SGHRS, CDR2 YFSETQ. The CDR3 is CASSLYEVEQFF. In DNA form, the CDR3 reads TGCGCCAGCAGCCTATACGAGGTCGAGCAGTTCTTC. The full variable domain, with the rest looked up from reference TRBV5-1 and TRBJ2-1, is KAGVTQTPRYLIKTRGQQVTLSCSPISGHRSVSWYQQTPGQGLQFLFEYFSETQRNKGNFPGRFSGRQFSNSRSEMNVSTLELGDSALYLCASSLYEVEQFFGPGTRLTVL.

This clonotype has only a few counts. The genes are TRBV5-4 and TRBJ1-1; a possible D gene is TRBD1 (5 bases). V gave up 6 bases and J gave up 1 base, with 13 bases separating them. The germline CDR1 and CDR2 sequences are SGHNT and YYREEE (reference sequence). The CDR3 is made up of 14 amino acids. The CDR3 loop is CASNPQQGNTEAFF. In DNA, the CDR3 is TGTGCCAGCAACCCCCAGCAGGGGAACACTGAAGCTTTCTTT.

This clonotype was found many times. V and J are TRBV20-1 and TRBJ2-2, with D perhaps TRBD1 (6 bases). Germline loops: CDR1 DFQATT, CDR2 SNEGSKA (reference sequence). The V gene lost 6 bases and the J gene lost 7 bases, with 24 bases spanning the gap. The CDR3 extends over 16 amino acids. The chain's CDR3 is CSAPEVAQGTGGELFF. The CDR3 DNA follows: TGCAGTGCACCGGAGGTTGCGCAGGGGACGGGCGGGGAGCTGTTTTTT.

This rearrangement joins TRBV9 to TRBJ2-2, with D maybe TRBD2 (6 bases). From germline, CDR1 is SGDLS and CDR2 YYNGEE. Between the trimmed V and J ends, which lost 7 bases and 3 bases, there was a span of 19 bases. CDR3 length: 16 residues. The CDR3 region is CASGQWGEIDTGELFF. The DNA for the CDR3 is TGTGCCAGCGGTCAGTGGGGGGAGATTGACACCGGGGAGCTGTTTTTT.

In this sample, this clonotype turned up a few times. It may be a read error: a sequence one base away is much more abundant. The chain links TRBV5-1 to TRBJ1-1; TRBD1 aligns across 8 bases. There are 15 residues in the CDR3. V shed 4 bases, J shed 6 bases, and the junction held 11 bases outside the gene matches. Germline V lookup: CDR1 SGHRS, CDR2 YFSETQ. CDR3: CASSPLGTGGAEAFF. The DNA for the CDR3 is TGCGCCAGCAGCCCCCTTGGAACAGGGGGGGCTGAAGCTTTCTTT.

The chain has TRBV27 and TRBJ2-5, with TRBD2 identical over 7 bases. Trimming removed 4 bases from V and 1 base from J; junction bases left unmatched: 6. The CDR3 is 15 residues long. The germline V gene has CDR1 MNHEY and CDR2 SMNVEV (reference sequence). CDR3 in DNA: TGTGCCAGCAGTTCCGGGGGGAACGCCCAAGAGACCCAGTACTTC. Its translation is CASSSGGNAQETQYF.

There are many counts of this clonotype. The chain recombines TRBV20-1 with TRBJ2-2; the D gene is possibly TRBD1 (6 bases). CDR3 size: 12 residues. CDR1 and CDR2 from the germline V gene are DFQATT and SNEGSKA (reference sequence). V was clipped by 6 bases and J by 5 bases, with 10 bases between them. The CDR3 loop reads CSAGGDTGELFF. The CDR3, as DNA: TGCAGTGCAGGGGGAGATACCGGGGAGCTGTTTTTT.

Turning to this clonotype: A read error may be the cause here, since a much bigger clone is one base away. This chain joins TRBV3-1 and TRBJ1-2; a possible D gene is TRBD1 (6 bases). The CDR3 extends over 15 amino acids. V lost 0 bases and J lost 3, with 11 bases in between. Per germline, CDR1 LGHDT and CDR2 YNNKEL (reference sequence). CDR3 protein: CASSQDNGGHYGYTF. Written as DNA, the CDR3 is TGTGCCAGCAGCCAAGATAACGGGGGGCACTATGGCTACACCTTC.

Points on this clonotype: Just one base apart from a much larger clone, this may be a read error. The V and J genes are TRBV24-1 and TRBJ2-1, with D possibly TRBD2 on 5 matching bases. Trimming cost V 5 bases and J 4 bases, with 11 bases left between them. Germline CDR1 reads KGHDR; CDR2 reads SFDVKD. The CDR3 totals 14 residues. As DNA, the CDR3 is TGTGCCACCAGTGTGAACGGGAAATACAATGAGCAGTTCTTC. It specifies CATSVNGKYNEQFF.

At least ten counts were recorded for this clonotype. The chain recombines TRBV27 with TRBJ2-7; D may be TRBD2 (6 bases). CDR3 length equals 19 residues. The V end lost 2 bases, the J end lost 5 bases, and 28 bases lay between the germline ends. Germline values: CDR1 MNHEY, CDR2 SMNVEV (reference sequence). CDR3 protein: CASSLRGGAPGKPSDEQYF. CDR3 nucleotides: TGTGCCAGCAGTTTAAGGGGAGGAGCTCCAGGGAAACCCTCGGACGAGCAGTACTTC.

In this sample, this clonotype turned up a few times. The rearrangement joins TRBV30 to TRBJ1-6; D perhaps matches TRBD1 (6 bases). CDR1 and CDR2 (germline): GTSNPN, SVGIG (reference sequence). V lost 2 bases and J lost 7, with 12 bases in between. This CDR3 has 14 residues. The DNA for the CDR3 is TGTGCCTGGAGTCGGGGACAAGAAAATTCACCCCTCCACTTT. Its translation: CAWSRGQENSPLHF.